The 31 T cell receptor beta chains in this list originate from one sample, sequenced in a study of blood T cell repertoires in COVID-19 (dated by TCRdb to the early 2020s). The library was built by means of the immunoSEQ multiplex PCR assay. Entries here come from immuneACCESS through TCRdb and include only in-frame sequences with V and J called. Some clones fail to appear in such tables; in the studies checked, an unresolved V gene covers under half of the shortfall, and the cause of the remainder is unknown. The sample records over 200,000 clones, 70% to 90% of which are singletons. The ten largest clones capture about 3.1% of the sample. Material for sequencing was PBMCs or T cells enriched from blood (not recorded which). Receptors originate from a woman in her forties or fifties in a cohort exposed to, infected with or recovered from COVID-19 (not recorded which).

This clone was seen once. This chain joins TRBV18 and TRBJ1-4; D unclear. Germline loops: CDR1 KGHSH, CDR2 LQKENI. V was cut by 6 bases and J by 0 bases, with 8 bases left in between. The CDR3 totals 14 residues. CDR3 DNA sequence: TGTGCCAGCTCCCCCCCCGCAACTAATGAAAAACTGTTTTTT. It yields the protein CASSPPATNEKLFF.

This clone was recorded once. This chain uses TRBV12-3 or TRBV12-4 with TRBJ1-2, with D uncertain. Trimming took 6 bases from V and 8 from J, leaving 13 bases between them. The CDR3 runs to 12 residues. CDR3: CASSSKRGGYTF. CDR3 nucleotides: TGTGCCAGCAGCTCCAAGCGCGGAGGCTACACCTTC.

This clone came up a few times. The V call is TRBV14, the J call TRBJ1-5; perhaps TRBD1 as D (5 bases). The length of the CDR3 is 12 residues. Germline values: CDR1 SGHDN, CDR2 FVKESK. V was cut by 4 bases and J by 9 bases, with 10 bases left in between. The DNA of the CDR3 is TGTGCCAGCAGCCCGACGGGGGGGCCCCAGCATTTT. Residues: CASSPTGGPQHF.

This clone was picked up one time. This sequence joins TRBV11-2 and TRBJ2-5; TRBD2 agrees at 7 bases. J gave up 1 base and V 4 bases, and 3 bases lay outside the gene matches. The CDR3 is made up of 14 amino acids. Germline CDR1 is SGHAT and CDR2 is FQNNGV. The CDR3 DNA reads TGTGCCAGCAGCTCAACGGGGGGCCAAGAGACCCAGTACTTC. It specifies CASSSTGGQETQYF.

The chain has TRBV3-1 (or the pseudogene TRBV3-2) and TRBJ1-1, with no clear D. Germline CDR1 reads LGHDT; CDR2 reads YNNKEL (reference sequence). The CDR3 is 13 amino acids. V lost 6 bases and J 7 bases, leaving 15 bases between the germline ends. The chain's CDR3 is CASSRSRSFEAFF. The CDR3 region has the DNA TGTGCCAGCAGTCGGTCCCGATCCTTTGAAGCTTTCTTT.

This clone was detected a few times. This rearrangement joins TRBV10-2 to TRBJ2-1; unclear D gene. Germline V CDR1 and CDR2: WSHSY, SAAADI. There are 13 residues in the CDR3. The V and J ends lost 4 bases and 10 bases respectively, with 14 bases between them. CDR3 residues: CASSASAQAEQFF. CDR3 nucleotides: TGCGCCAGCAGTGCCTCAGCTCAGGCCGAGCAGTTCTTC.

The chain combines TRBV5-1 with TRBJ2-3; 9 bases line up with TRBD1. This CDR3 has 17 residues. The trim removed 0 bases at V and 4 bases at J, leaving 9 bases unmatched. The V gene's germline CDR1 is SGHRS and CDR2 YFSETQ. CDR3 loop: CASSLVQGAVGADTQYF. CDR3 coding DNA: TGCGCCAGCAGCTTGGTACAGGGGGCCGTTGGAGCAGATACGCAGTATTTT.

The V and J genes are TRBV6-1 and TRBJ1-2; D not certain. Germline V gene sequence: CDR1 MNHNS, CDR2 SASEGT. This CDR3 contains 14 residues. Trimming took 3 bases from V and 4 from J, leaving 12 bases between them. The CDR3 spells CASSEEMSFYGYTF. In DNA form, the CDR3 reads TGTGCCAGCAGTGAGGAGATGAGTTTCTATGGCTACACCTTC.

J is TRBJ1-1 and V is TRBV12-3 or TRBV12-4; no reliable D call. Trimming removed 2 bases from V and 3 bases from J, with 7 bases in between. This CDR3 has 13 residues. The CDR3 DNA follows: TGTGCCAGCAGTTTATACCAGGACACTGAAGCTTTCTTT. Translating it yields CASSLYQDTEAFF.

The chain is built from TRBV19 and TRBJ2-1; TRBD2 aligns across 10 bases. CDR3 length equals 14 residues. CDR1 is LNHDA and CDR2 is SQIVND in the germline V gene (reference sequence). The junction had 6 bases not matched to a gene; V was cut back by 4 bases and J by 9 bases. CDR3 DNA: TGTGCCAGTAGTAAGTCTAGCGGGGGCCTTGAGCAGTTCTTC. This translates into CASSKSSGGLEQFF. The variable domain in full, with the rest retrieved from reference TRBV19 and TRBJ2-1, is DGGITQSPKYLFRKEGQNVTLSCEQNLNHDAMYWYRQDPGQGLRLIYYSQIVNDFQKGDIAEGYSVSREKKESFPLTVTSAQKNPTAFYLCASSKSSGGLEQFFGPGTRLTVL.

J is TRBJ2-2 and V is TRBV19; weak D call: TRBD1 (5 bases). The CDR3 is 17 residues long. V was shortened by 0 bases and J by 4 bases, with 15 bases between the two germline ends. CDR1 and CDR2 (germline): LNHDA, SQIVND (reference sequence). CDR3 DNA: TGTGCCAGTAGTATAGATCCGACAGTACGATTCACCGGGGAGCTGTTTTTT. Protein sequence: CASSIDPTVRFTGELFF.

The J gene is TRBJ1-1, the V gene TRBV4-1; 9 bases map to TRBD1. CDR1 MGHRA and CDR2 YSYEKL come from the germline V gene. The CDR3 contains 13 residues. V was pared by 6 bases and J by 5 bases, with 4 bases of the junction left unmatched. The CDR3 DNA reads TGCGCCAGCAGGGGACAGGGACGGACTGAAGCTTTCTTT. Protein sequence: CASRGQGRTEAFF.

This chain links TRBV7-6 with TRBJ1-1, with D tentatively TRBD1 (5 bases). Germline loops: CDR1 SGHVS, CDR2 FNYEAQ. The CDR3 runs 15 residues. Trimming pared 1 base from V and 1 base from J, leaving 10 bases between. CDR3 amino acids: CASSLGAGTNTEAFF. The CDR3 nucleotides read TGTGCCAGCAGCTTAGGAGCGGGGACGAACACTGAAGCTTTCTTT.

The gene calls are TRBV7-3 and TRBJ1-3; no reliable D call. V lost 0 bases and J 2 bases, leaving 5 bases between the germline ends. Looked up from germline, CDR1 is SGHTA and CDR2 is FQGTGA. CDR3 length: 14 residues. The CDR3 DNA reads as TGTGCCAGCAGCTTAACAGCTACTGGAAACACCATATATTTT. Its protein is CASSLTATGNTIYF.

The chain carries TRBV7-3 and TRBJ1-2; no definite D call. Deletions cut 4 bases from V and 4 bases from J, with 10 bases between. The CDR3 is 13 residues long. CDR1 is SGHTA, CDR2 FQGTGA, per germline. The CDR3, as DNA: TGTGCCAGCAGCTCCGGCGGGTTCTATGGCTACACCTTC. Amino acids: CASSSGGFYGYTF.

This chain links TRBV7-9 with TRBJ2-7; a weak D match, TRBD1 (6 bases). Trimming cost V 5 bases and J 3 bases, with 11 bases left between them. The length of the CDR3 is 13 residues. Germline-derived CDR1 and CDR2 are SEHNR and FQNEAQ (reference sequence). The CDR3 loop reads CASSTHRDYEQYF. In DNA, the CDR3 is TGTGCCAGCAGCACACACAGGGACTACGAGCAGTACTTC.

This clone has just one count. This chain joins TRBV5-1 and TRBJ1-4; 8 nucleotides match TRBD1. The CDR3 loop spans 17 amino acids. J gave up 3 bases and V 0 bases, and 7 bases lay outside the gene matches. Looked up from germline, CDR1 is SGHRS and CDR2 is YFSETQ. CDR3 loop: CASSLAATGVPNEKLFF. CDR3 DNA sequence: TGCGCCAGCAGCTTGGCCGCGACAGGGGTCCCTAATGAAAAACTGTTTTTT. Using reference TRBV5-1 and TRBJ1-4 for the parts outside the CDR3, the full variable domain is KAGVTQTPRYLIKTRGQQVTLSCSPISGHRSVSWYQQTPGQGLQFLFEYFSETQRNKGNFPGRFSGRQFSNSRSEMNVSTLELGDSALYLCASSLAATGVPNEKLFFGSGTQLSVL.

J is TRBJ1-2 and V is TRBV12-3 or TRBV12-4; D possibly corresponds to TRBD1 (6 bases). With 6 bases removed from V and 4 bases from J, the gap between germline ends came to 12 bases. The CDR3 runs to 13 residues. DNA of the CDR3: TGTGCCAGCAGCTATGACAGGTTCTATGGCTACACCTTC. Translated, it gives CASSYDRFYGYTF.

J is TRBJ1-1 and V is TRBV7-8, with D maybe TRBD1 (6 bases). Germline V lookup: CDR1 SGHVS, CDR2 FQNEAQ. This CDR3 comprises 16 residues. V lost 1 base and J 4 bases, leaving 16 bases between the germline ends. The CDR3 DNA follows: TGTGCCAGCAGCTTAGGCATCGGCGGGGGCCTCACTGAAGCTTTCTTT. Its protein product is CASSLGIGGGLTEAFF.

J is TRBJ1-2 and V is TRBV28; 11 bases map to TRBD1. J lost 5 bases, V lost 5 bases, and 7 bases had no gene match. The CDR3 sequence is 15 residues long. Germline assignment: CDR1 MDHEN and CDR2 SYDVKM. Here the CDR3 DNA reads TGTGCCAGCAGTGCAGGGGGACAGGGGGAGTATGGCTACACCTTC. It translates to CASSAGGQGEYGYTF.

This clone occurred a few times. The chain is built from TRBV9 and TRBJ1-1; perhaps TRBD1 as D (6 bases). Germline-derived CDR1 and CDR2 are SGDLS and YYNGEE. The CDR3 is made up of 15 amino acids. Trimming removed 3 bases from V and 0 bases from J, with 12 bases in between. The CDR3 nucleotides are TGTGCCAGCAGCGAACCGGGACACCTGAACACTGAAGCTTTCTTT. Its translation: CASSEPGHLNTEAFF. Variable domain in full (rest from reference TRBV9 and TRBJ1-1): DSGVTQTPKHLITATGQRVTLRCSPRSGDLSVYWYQQSLDQGLQFLIQYYNGEERAKGNILERFSAQQFPDLHSELNLSSLELGDSALYFCASSEPGHLNTEAFFGQGTRLTVV.

There are a few counts of this clone. The chain combines TRBV7-9 with TRBJ2-7, with D possibly TRBD2 on 6 matching bases. Germline CDR1 SEHNR, CDR2 FQNEAQ (reference sequence). Trimming cost V 5 bases and J 4 bases, with 9 bases left between them. The CDR3 length is 12 residues. In DNA, the CDR3 is TGTGCCAGCAGCCGCAGCGGGTACGAGCAGTACTTC. Translated, it gives CASSRSGYEQYF. Based on the CDR3 plus reference TRBV7-9 and TRBJ2-7, the full variable domain is DTGVSQNPRHKITKRGQNVTFRCDPISEHNRLYWYRQTLGQGPEFLTYFQNEAQLEKSRLLSDRFSAERPKGSFSTLEIQRTEQGDSAMYLCASSRSGYEQYFGPGTRLTVT.

This clone was recorded a few times. The V gene is TRBV7-2, the J gene TRBJ1-2; D possibly corresponds to TRBD1 (5 bases). There are 14 residues in the CDR3. Per germline, CDR1 SGHTA and CDR2 FQGNSA. With 6 bases removed from V and 11 bases from J, the gap between germline ends came to 22 bases. The chain's CDR3 is CASSPTAERQIYTF. CDR3 DNA: TGTGCCAGCAGTCCCACCGCCGAAAGACAGATTTACACCTTC.

The chain carries TRBV7-8 and TRBJ1-5, with 10 bases matching TRBD1. Germline CDR1 SGHVS, CDR2 FQNEAQ. V shed 5 bases, J shed 3 bases, and the junction held 10 bases outside the gene matches. CDR3 length: 17 residues. This CDR3 reads CASSQGQGRQYNQPQHF. The CDR3 coding sequence is TGTGCCAGCAGCCAGGGACAGGGGCGCCAATACAATCAGCCCCAGCATTTT.

This chain links TRBV5-1 with TRBJ1-2; TRBD1 matches at 8 bases. CDR1 and CDR2 (germline): SGHRS, YFSETQ. Trimming removed 5 bases from V and 7 bases from J; junction bases left unmatched: 7. CDR3 length: 13 residues. CDR3 DNA sequence: TGCGCCAGCAGAGAGGACAGGGTAGGTGGCTACACCTTC. Translating gives CASREDRVGGYTF.

The rearrangement links TRBV10-2 to TRBJ1-2, with TRBD1 matching over 9 bases. This CDR3 is 14 amino acids long. V shed 8 bases and J 3 bases; nucleotides not matched to a gene: 7. Germline lookup yields CDR1 WSHSY and CDR2 SAAADI. Written as DNA, the CDR3 is TGCGCCAGCGCAAACAGGGGGCCGGACTATGGCTACACCTTC. The encoded protein is CASANRGPDYGYTF.

The chain employs TRBV7-9 and TRBJ1-2; 7 bases agree with TRBD1. Germline loops: CDR1 SEHNR, CDR2 FQNEAQ (reference sequence). The CDR3 has 16 amino acids. The V gene end was trimmed by 5 bases and the J gene end by 0 bases; junction bases not matched to a gene: 9. The CDR3 region has the DNA TGTGCCAGCAGCCCCCCCGGGACAGCGACTAACTATGGCTACACCTTC. Protein sequence: CASSPPGTATNYGYTF.

The J gene is TRBJ1-2, the V gene TRBV2; no definite D call. The ends were cut back, 7 bases at V and 3 bases at J, with 12 bases in the middle. Germline V gene lookup returns CDR1 SNHLY and CDR2 FYNNEI. This CDR3 has 13 amino acids. The CDR3 spells CASNLRIDYGYTF. DNA of the CDR3: TGTGCCAGCAATCTCAGGATCGACTATGGCTACACCTTC.

The CDR3 reads CASRRGDALYSNQPQHF. The CDR3 region has the DNA TGTGCCAGTAGAAGAGGTGACGCTCTTTATAGCAATCAGCCCCAGCATTTT. The rearrangement joins TRBV19 to TRBJ1-5; D is uncertain. Germline V lookup: CDR1 LNHDA, CDR2 SQIVND (reference sequence). The length of the CDR3 is 17 residues. Deletions cut 6 bases from V and 0 bases from J, with 18 bases between.

This clone was seen once. V and J are TRBV5-6 and TRBJ2-2, with TRBD2 as a possible D gene (5 bases). The V gene lost 0 bases and the J gene lost 9 bases, with 9 bases spanning the gap. This CDR3 contains 13 residues. Germline CDR1 SGHDT, CDR2 YYEEEE. For the CDR3, the DNA is TGTGCCAGCAGCTTGGGGGTAGCGCGGGAGCTGTTTTTT. Its translation is CASSLGVARELFF. The full variable domain, its missing parts supplied by reference TRBV5-6 and TRBJ2-2, is DAGVTQSPTHLIKTRGQQVTLRCSPKSGHDTVSWYQQALGQGPQFIFQYYEEEERQRGNFPDRFSGHQFPNYSSELNVNALLLGDSALYLCASSLGVARELFFGEGSRLTVL.

The chain recombines TRBV20-1 with TRBJ2-1; the match to TRBD2 covers 12 bases. V lost 3 bases, J lost 6 bases, and 6 bases stayed unmatched. This CDR3 has 15 residues. Per the germline V gene, CDR1 is DFQATT and CDR2 is SNEGSKA (reference sequence). The CDR3 DNA follows: TGCAGTGCTAGTCCCCTAGCGGGGGGGGGCAATGAGCAGTTCTTC. As protein: CSASPLAGGGNEQFF.